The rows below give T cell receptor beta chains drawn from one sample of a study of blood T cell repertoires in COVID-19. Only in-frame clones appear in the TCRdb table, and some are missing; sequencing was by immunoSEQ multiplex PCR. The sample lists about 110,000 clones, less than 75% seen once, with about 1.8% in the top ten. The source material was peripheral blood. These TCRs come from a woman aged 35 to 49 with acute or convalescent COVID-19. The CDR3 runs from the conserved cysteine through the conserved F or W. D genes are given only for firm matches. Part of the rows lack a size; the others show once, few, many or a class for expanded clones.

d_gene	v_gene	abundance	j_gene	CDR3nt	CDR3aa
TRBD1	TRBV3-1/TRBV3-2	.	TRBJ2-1	TGTGCCAGCAGCCCGCTCCGGGACAGGAACAATGAGCAGTTCTTC	CASSPLRDRNNEQFF
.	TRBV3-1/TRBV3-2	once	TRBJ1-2	TGTGCCAGCAGCCCGAACAGGAGAGGAGATGGCTACACCTTC	CASSPNRRGDGYTF
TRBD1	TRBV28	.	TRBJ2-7	TGTGCCAGCAGTTGGACAGGGGGTGCCTACGAGCAGTACTTC	CASSWTGGAYEQYF
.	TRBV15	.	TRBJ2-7	TGTGCCACCAGCAGAGAGGGCCGTTACGAGCAGTACTTC	CATSREGRYEQYF
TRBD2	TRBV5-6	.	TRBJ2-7	TGTGCCAGCACCTCGCCCCCCGGGGGGTCCTACGAGCAGTACTTC	CASTSPPGGSYEQYF
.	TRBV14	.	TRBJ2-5	TGTGCCAGCAGCCATTCGGTGTGGGAGACCCAGTACTTC	CASSHSVWETQYF
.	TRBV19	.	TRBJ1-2	TGTGCCAGTAGCACAGGGCAAGGCTACACCTTC	CASSTGQGYTF
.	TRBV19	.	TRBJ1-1	TGTGCCAGTAGTATAGATGGGGTCGGAGGTGAAGCTTTCTTT	CASSIDGVGGEAFF
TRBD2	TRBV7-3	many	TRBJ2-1	TGTGCCAGCAGCTTAATGAGCGGGGGCAACAATGAGCAGTTCTTC	CASSLMSGGNNEQFF
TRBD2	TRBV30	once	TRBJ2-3	TGTGCCTTTTTAGCGGGGATAACAGATACGCAGTATTTT	CAFLAGITDTQYF
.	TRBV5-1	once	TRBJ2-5	TGCGCCAGCAGCTTGATCCCAGGGGCAGAGACCCAGTACTTC	CASSLIPGAETQYF
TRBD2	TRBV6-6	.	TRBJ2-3	TGTGCCAGCAGTTCCTCAAGCGGGGGGCGTATAGATACGCAGTATTTT	CASSSSSGGRIDTQYF
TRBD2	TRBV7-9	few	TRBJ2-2	TGTGCCAGCAGCTCCGGACTAGCGGATACCGGGGAGCTGTTTTTT	CASSSGLADTGELFF
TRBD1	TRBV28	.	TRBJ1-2	TGTGCCATCGAAGACAGGGCGAATTGCTACACCTTC	CAIEDRANCYTF
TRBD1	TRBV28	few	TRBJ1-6	TGTGCCAGCAGTTCCCCAGGGGGGAATTCACCCCTCCACTTT	CASSSPGGNSPLHF
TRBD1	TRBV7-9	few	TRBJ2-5	TGTGCCAGCAGCTTGGGACAGGGGAGAGGGGAGACCCAGTACTTC	CASSLGQGRGETQYF
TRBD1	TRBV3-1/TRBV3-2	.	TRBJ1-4	TGTGCCAGCAGCCAAGTAGGACAGGGTGGCGAAAAACTGTTTTTT	CASSQVGQGGEKLFF
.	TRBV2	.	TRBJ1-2	TGTGCCAGCAGGGACTGGGAGGGGTATGGCTACACCTTC	CASRDWEGYGYTF
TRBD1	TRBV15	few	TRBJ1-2	TGTGCCACCAGCAAGGCCGGGACAGGGATAGCTAACTATGGCTACACCTTC	CATSKAGTGIANYGYTF
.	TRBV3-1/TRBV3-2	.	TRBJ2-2	TGTGCCAGCAGCCGGTGGGGGGGGCCGAGCACCGGGGAGCTGTTTTTT	CASSRWGGPSTGELFF
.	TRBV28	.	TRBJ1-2	TGTGCCAGCAGTTTATTCCTTTCACAGGCTAACTATGGCTACACCTTC	CASSLFLSQANYGYTF
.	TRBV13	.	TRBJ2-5	TGTGCCAGCAGCCCGCAACCATCGCAGGGCCAAGAGACCCAGTACTTC	CASSPQPSQGQETQYF
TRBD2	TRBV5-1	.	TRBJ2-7	TGCGCCAGCAGCCCCGGGTCGGCGGGGGGACCCTACGAGCAGTACTTC	CASSPGSAGGPYEQYF
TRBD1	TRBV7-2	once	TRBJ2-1	TGTGCCAGCAGCCAACAGGGGGTGGGTGAGCAGTTCTTC	CASSQQGVGEQFF
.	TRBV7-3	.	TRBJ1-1	TGTGCCAGCAGCGACCGGGTGGCAACGCGAGCTTTCTTT	CASSDRVATRAFF
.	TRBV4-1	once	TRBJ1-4	TGCGCCAGCAGCCAAACATCCTCTAATGAAAAACTGTTTTTT	CASSQTSSNEKLFF
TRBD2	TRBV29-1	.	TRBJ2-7	TGCAGCGTTGGACTAGCGGGGGCAATAGGCGAGCAGTACTTC	CSVGLAGAIGEQYF
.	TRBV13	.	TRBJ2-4	TGTGCCAGCAGCTTAGTTTGGAGGGGGCGCCCCGAGGACAAAAACATTCAGTACTTC	CASSLVWRGRPEDKNIQYF
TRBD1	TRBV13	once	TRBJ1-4	TGTGCCAGCAGCCTCCGGACAGGACATAATGAAAAACTGTTTTTT	CASSLRTGHNEKLFF
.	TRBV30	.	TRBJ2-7	TGTGCCTGGGGGACGGAGAGCTCCTACGAGCAGTACTTC	CAWGTESSYEQYF
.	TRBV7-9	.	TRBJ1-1	TGTGCCAGCAGCCTTGGACAGCCCGAAGCTTTCTTT	CASSLGQPEAFF
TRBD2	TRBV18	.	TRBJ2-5	TGTGCCAGCTCACCACCGCGGCAGGGAGGGAGAGGGCAAGAGACCCAGTACTTC	CASSPPRQGGRGQETQYF
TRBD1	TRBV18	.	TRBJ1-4	TGTGCCAGCTCACCGGGACAGGAAAAACTGTTTTTT	CASSPGQEKLFF
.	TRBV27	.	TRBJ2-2	TGTGCCAGCAGTTTGAGGGTAAGGGAGCTGTTTTTT	CASSLRVRELFF
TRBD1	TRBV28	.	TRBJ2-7	TGTGCCAGCAGTGTCCGAGGACAGGCCTCCTACGAGCAGTACTTC	CASSVRGQASYEQYF
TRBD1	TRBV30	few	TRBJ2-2	TGTGCCTGGAAGACAGGGATGAAGACCGGGGAGCTGTTTTTT	CAWKTGMKTGELFF
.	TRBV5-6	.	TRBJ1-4	TGTGCCAGCAGCTTGCAACAGAGAAATGAAAAACTGTTTTTT	CASSLQQRNEKLFF
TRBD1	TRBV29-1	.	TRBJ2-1	TGCAGCGTATTTGCGGCAGGGGGATATGAGCAGTTCTTC	CSVFAAGGYEQFF
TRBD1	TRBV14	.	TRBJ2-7	TGTGCCAGCAGCCAAGGCACAGGGGCTAGCGAGCAGTACTTC	CASSQGTGASEQYF
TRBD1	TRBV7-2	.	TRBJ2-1	TGTGCCAGCAGCTTGTTGGGACAGGGGGCTTGGAATGAGCAGTTCTTC	CASSLLGQGAWNEQFF
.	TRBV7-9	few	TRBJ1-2	TGTGCCAGCAGCCGCGACGGAGATGGCTACACCTTC	CASSRDGDGYTF
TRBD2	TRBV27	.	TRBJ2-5	TGTGCCAGCAGGAGAGGGACTAGCGGGGAACAAGAGACCCAGTACTTC	CASRRGTSGEQETQYF
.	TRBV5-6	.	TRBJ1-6	TGTGCCAGCAGCTTGGGGGCCGTCGGTTCACCCCTCCACTTT	CASSLGAVGSPLHF
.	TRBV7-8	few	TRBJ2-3	TGTGCCAGCAGCCGGTTTGGGGCCATTAGCACAGATACGCAGTATTTT	CASSRFGAISTDTQYF
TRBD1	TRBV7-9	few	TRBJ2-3	TGTGCCAGCATGGGTGCACAGACAGGGGGCCCAGATACGCAGTATTTT	CASMGAQTGGPDTQYF
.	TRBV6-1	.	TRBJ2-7	TGTGCCAGCAGTGAAGGGGTCAGGGCGGATATCTACGAGCAGTACTTC	CASSEGVRADIYEQYF
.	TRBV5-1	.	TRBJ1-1	TGCGCCAGCAGCTTGGGGGTCTCAGCCCGGGACACTGAAGCTTTCTTT	CASSLGVSARDTEAFF
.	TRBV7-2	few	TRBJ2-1	TGTGCCAGCAGCGAACCGGGAGTCGGGACGGAGCAGTTCTTC	CASSEPGVGTEQFF